This T cell receptor beta chain was recovered during a study of T cells after yellow fever vaccination. Study-wide background: Fractions containing few cells were prepared with SMART-Seq v4 Ultra Low Input. Whole-study findings and limits: Subsequent to the booster, the majority of primary-vaccination clones reappeared (96% CD4, more than 70% CD8).

Researchers made TCR cDNA using 5'RACE template switching, and this step added a universal primer site and UMIs. TCRdb ran MiXCR on the 5' RACE reads and lists one entry per CDR3 protein. The data show about 230,000 distinct CDR3 sequences, roughly 6.2% seen once. This clonotype was seen a few times. What it binds is not known. Per germline, CDR1 MDHEN and CDR2 SYDVKM. V lost 4 bases, J lost 2 bases, and 9 bases lay in between. This CDR3 comprises 13 residues. The rearrangement links TRBV28 to TRBJ2-7; either TRBD1 or TRBD2 may fit D (5 bases each). The sequence was collected from a man aged 25 to 40 who received the YFV17D yellow fever vaccine. The sample was CD4+ T cells sorted from PBMCs, taken on the day of the yellow fever booster vaccination. CDR3 coding DNA: TGTGCCAGCAGTTCCCCGGGACCCTACGAGCAGTACTTC. Its protein is CASSSPGPYEQYF.